A selection of T cell receptor beta chains follows, all from one sample in a study of blood T cell repertoires in COVID-19. Sequencing was performed with immunoSEQ multiplex PCR; in TCRdb, only in-frame clones are kept and a portion is missing. Of about 410,000 clones in the sample, about 88% were seen once. Source material: peripheral blood. These TCRs come from a middle-aged woman with COVID-19, enrolled during active disease. Each CDR3 is given with its conserved first and last residue.

cdr3_aa j_call v_call
CASSKIQTTNEKLFF TRBJ1-4 TRBV7-9
CASSPPSRSGTEAFF TRBJ1-1 TRBV18
CSVLGQGPQYF TRBJ2-7 TRBV29-1
CASSLKRGRDTQYF TRBJ2-3 TRBV7-3
CSVSVQGESPLHF TRBJ1-6 TRBV29-1
CASRVLAGEYNEQFF TRBJ2-1 TRBV2
CASSQEERNSPLHF TRBJ1-6 TRBV4-3
CASSLFGVGNQPQHF TRBJ1-5 TRBV18
CASSFRNRINQPQHF TRBJ1-5 TRBV19
CAWSVNSGSPNQPQHF TRBJ1-5 TRBV30
CASSVEGQGSYEQYF TRBJ2-7 TRBV9
CASSPRQVVTKNIQYF TRBJ2-4 TRBV7-9
CASTQPSGVENSPLHF TRBJ1-6 TRBV28
CASSLTTGGLRTEAFF TRBJ1-1 TRBV5-1
CATSDPFSGQTSAGANVLTF TRBJ2-6 TRBV24-1
CASIPSRAGGKGEQYF TRBJ2-7 TRBV28
CASSPRTGGEETQYF TRBJ2-5 TRBV18
CASSQGWRTGALYYGYTF TRBJ1-2 TRBV3-1/TRBV3-2
CASSPPKGDYNEQFF TRBJ2-1 TRBV5-4
CASSPLEGQPQHF TRBJ1-5 TRBV18
CAWRGQQGLNTEAFF TRBJ1-1 TRBV30
CASSVGGAGNEQFF TRBJ2-1 TRBV2
CASSSLPGQGAREQYF TRBJ2-7 TRBV19
CASRGRPTNEKLFF TRBJ1-4 TRBV6-5
CASRDRRRLFF TRBJ1-4 TRBV27
CAAEGQGVGYTEAFF TRBJ1-1 TRBV5-4
CASRSTGSGNTIYF TRBJ1-3 TRBV5-1
CASSLLRDRETEAFF TRBJ1-1 TRBV27
CAWSGQQGAGNTIYF TRBJ1-3 TRBV30
CASSLDTVNYGYTF TRBJ1-2 TRBV11-2
CASSVSGGAGNEQFF TRBJ2-1 TRBV3-1/TRBV3-2
CASSYHRGSGNSPLHF TRBJ1-6 TRBV6-5
CASSLGSLAGDGNEQFF TRBJ2-1 TRBV7-9
CAVRGSSYEQYF TRBJ2-7 TRBV6-5
CAISSTGQVVLRGYTF TRBJ1-2 TRBV10-3
CASSSGRGSSYEQYF TRBJ2-7 TRBV28
CASSLGTSGAQETQYF TRBJ2-5 TRBV5-8
CASSYSYARGRANTEAFF TRBJ1-1 TRBV6-2/TRBV6-3
CASSLGPGWDEKLFF TRBJ1-4 TRBV5-1
CASSPLGGGSEKLFF TRBJ1-4 TRBV27
CASSLIQGYNSPLHF TRBJ1-6 TRBV7-2
CASSLGTAYEQYF TRBJ2-7 TRBV7-3
CASSWEGNYGYTF TRBJ1-2 TRBV27
CASSNPYEPLHF TRBJ1-6 TRBV27
CASILRRGNTEAFF TRBJ1-1 TRBV6-5
CASSLGGSGGVETQYF TRBJ2-5 TRBV5-4
CASSLQSGTGYEQYF TRBJ2-7 TRBV7-3
CAWRKTGDTGELFF TRBJ2-2 TRBV30
CASRSNKGVGEKLFF TRBJ1-4 TRBV7-9
CAAGTAGKAIYF TRBJ1-3 TRBV6-5
CASSPYEIQRTTANYGYTF TRBJ1-2 TRBV6-2/TRBV6-3
CASSQTGVGSNTEAFF TRBJ1-1 TRBV4-1
CASSPPGQSNYGYTF TRBJ1-2 TRBV3-1/TRBV3-2
CASSQGLAGEQYF TRBJ2-7 TRBV14